Shown below are 21 T cell receptor beta chains from a single sample sequenced in a study of T cells after yellow fever vaccination. TCRdb redid the calling of the 5' RACE reads with MiXCR, one entry per CDR3 protein. Here the sample spans hundreds of thousands of distinct CDR3 sequences, 8.7% being singletons. The specimen was PBMCs, collected on the day of the first yellow fever vaccination. Receptors were obtained from a man younger than 35 who received the YFV17D yellow fever vaccine.

CDR3 loop: CATRTGGNYNEQFF. The CDR3 DNA reads TGTGCCACCAGGACAGGGGGTAACTACAATGAGCAGTTCTTC. The chain links TRBV24-1 to TRBJ2-1; the match to TRBD1 covers 9 bases. This CDR3 is built from 14 residues. CDR1 and CDR2 (germline): KGHDR, SFDVKD. With 7 bases clipped from V and 3 bases from J, the junction kept 3 bases outside the gene matches.

With respect to this clonotype: This could be a read error, since a much larger clone is one nucleotide away. This chain uses TRBV29-1 with TRBJ2-1, with D unclear. Looked up from germline, CDR1 is SQVTM and CDR2 is ANQGSEA. The CDR3 spans 12 residues. The V end was cut by 4 bases, the J end by 13 bases, with 17 bases between. CDR3 residues: CSVGVGGLDQFF. The CDR3 coding sequence is TGCAGCGTTGGCGTCGGTGGCCTTGATCAGTTCTTC.

The rearrangement uses TRBV27 and TRBJ1-2, with 9 bases lining up with TRBD1. The V segment lost 2 bases and the J segment 6 bases; nucleotides outside the gene matches: 7. Germline CDR1 and CDR2: MNHEY and SMNVEV (reference sequence). CDR3 length equals 15 residues. DNA for the CDR3: TGTGCCAGCAGTTTAGGGGGACAGGGTTTAGATGGCTACACCTTC. This translates into CASSLGGQGLDGYTF.

The chain employs TRBV6-1 and TRBJ2-1; perhaps TRBD1 as D (5 bases). The CDR3 is 14 amino acids. In germline, CDR1 is MNHNS, CDR2 SASEGT. V lost 6 bases and J lost 2, with 11 bases in between. The CDR3: CASRTDTPYNEQFF. CDR3 nucleotides: TGTGCCAGCAGAACGGACACCCCCTACAATGAGCAGTTCTTC.

In its sample, this clonotype was seen a few times. The chain uses TRBV10-2 and TRBJ2-2, with 7 bases identical to TRBD1. This CDR3 spans 15 amino acids. V lost 3 bases to trimming and J lost 4 bases; unmatched junction nucleotides: 5. CDR1 WSHSY and CDR2 SAAADI come from the germline V gene. In DNA form, the CDR3 reads TGCGCCAGCAGTGAACAGGGGCTCTCCACCGGGGAGCTGTTTTTT. Translation gives CASSEQGLSTGELFF.

This clonotype was observed many times. No DNA is shown, since the ends of the CDR3 on it are uncertain; the CDR3 is the one TCRdb lists. The V gene is TRBV21-1, the J gene TRBJ1-5. TRBV21-1 is given as a pseudogene. The CDR3 is 13 amino acids long, termini counted. The CDR3 sequence: CASWADGNQPQHF.

The gene calls are TRBV6-2 or TRBV6-3 and TRBJ2-2; 11 bases are shared with TRBD2. The CDR3 runs 20 residues. Germline-derived CDR1 and CDR2 are MNHEY and SVGEGT. The ends lost 0 bases at V and 0 bases at J; junction bases unmatched: 9. The CDR3 protein is CASSYSVTSGGSPNTGELFF. The CDR3 bases are TGTGCCAGCAGTTACTCCGTAACTAGCGGGGGATCCCCGAACACCGGGGAGCTGTTTTTT.

The V call is TRBV14, the J call TRBJ1-6; tentative D call: TRBD1 (5 bases). The V end lost 4 bases, the J end lost 3 bases, and 10 bases lay between the germline ends. This CDR3 comprises 15 residues. Germline V gene lookup returns CDR1 SGHDN and CDR2 FVKESK. CDR3 DNA sequence: TGTGCCAGCAGCCTAAGGGGCATCTATAATTCACCCCTCCACTTT. Translated, it gives CASSLRGIYNSPLHF.

The CDR3 spells CASSSGSTTGELFF. The CDR3 DNA follows: TGCGCCAGCAGCTCCGGGTCGACCACCGGGGAGCTGTTTTTT. The V gene is TRBV5-1, the J gene TRBJ2-2; D not resolved. V was pared by 3 bases and J by 4 bases, with 10 bases between. The CDR3 has 14 residues. Germline CDR1 is SGHRS and CDR2 is YFSETQ.

This clonotype was seen only a few times. The V and J genes are TRBV27 and TRBJ2-7, with D maybe TRBD2 (6 bases). The CDR3 has 15 residues. Germline CDR1 is MNHEY and CDR2 is SMNVEV (reference sequence). V was trimmed by 5 bases and J by 5 bases, leaving 19 bases between them. CDR3 residues: CASSPTGVLSHEQYF. The CDR3 DNA sequence: TGTGCCAGCAGTCCCACGGGGGTACTATCCCACGAGCAGTACTTC.

This clonotype has just a few counts. The V call is TRBV18, the J call TRBJ2-1; D possibly uses TRBD1 or TRBD2 (6 bases each). Trimming stripped 1 base from V and 5 bases from J, with 9 bases between. Looked up from germline, CDR1 is KGHSH and CDR2 is LQKENI. CDR3 length: 14 amino acids. The CDR3 loop is CASSPRGADNEQFF. The DNA of the CDR3 is TGTGCCAGCTCACCACGGGGGGCCGACAATGAGCAGTTCTTC.

The rearrangement uses TRBV10-3 and TRBJ1-5; D call uncertain. V lost 3 bases and J lost 6, with 6 bases in between. The CDR3 is made up of 12 amino acids. Germline V gene data show CDR1 as ENHRY and CDR2 as SYGVKD. The CDR3 spells CAISDPSQPQHF. CDR3 coding DNA: TGTGCCATCAGTGACCCGTCTCAGCCCCAGCATTTT.

This clonotype has a handful of counts. This chain links TRBV4-3 with TRBJ2-1, with D perhaps matching TRBD1 (5 bases). Trimming removed 0 bases at V and 8 bases at J, with 14 bases between. This CDR3 spans 15 amino acids. The germline CDR1 and CDR2 sequences are LGHNA and YSLEER. The CDR3 spells CASSQDHSRVYEQFF. In nucleotides, the CDR3 is TGCGCCAGCAGCCAAGATCATTCCAGGGTGTATGAGCAGTTCTTC.

The genes are TRBV27 and TRBJ2-1; D unresolved. Looked up from germline, CDR1 is MNHEY and CDR2 is SMNVEV (reference sequence). Trimming removed 8 bases from V and 8 bases from J, with 10 bases in between. This CDR3 comprises 11 residues. In nucleotides, the CDR3 is TGTGCCAGCCGAAGGTACGATGAGCAGTTCTTC. This codes for CASRRYDEQFF.

This clonotype was observed at least ten times. V and J are TRBV20-1 and TRBJ2-5; 8 bases agree with TRBD2. The germline V gene encodes CDR1 DFQATT and CDR2 SNEGSKA (reference sequence). With V trimmed by 3 bases and J by 3 bases, 3 bases remained unmatched. The CDR3 covers 13 residues. DNA for the CDR3: TGCAGTGCTAGCGGGGGGGTTGAAGAGACCCAGTACTTC. Amino acid sequence: CSASGGVEETQYF.

This clonotype was seen only a few times. This sequence joins TRBV14 and TRBJ2-1; unclear D gene. The CDR3 is made up of 13 amino acids. Trimming left V 0 bases short and J 6 bases short, with 6 bases between. Germline V CDR1 and CDR2: SGHDN, FVKESK. The CDR3 spells CASSQDGFNEQFF. The DNA of the CDR3 is TGTGCCAGCAGCCAAGATGGATTCAATGAGCAGTTCTTC.

This clonotype showed up just a few times. The CDR3: CASSSGTSGGAWTDTQYF. DNA for the CDR3: TGTGCCAGCAGCTCCGGGACTAGCGGGGGGGCCTGGACAGATACGCAGTATTTT. The rearrangement uses TRBV11-2 and TRBJ2-3; 16 bases align to TRBD2. CDR1 and CDR2 (germline): SGHAT, FQNNGV. J gave up 3 bases and V 4 bases, and 7 bases lay outside the gene matches. The CDR3 covers 18 residues.

This clonotype was seen only a few times. V and J are TRBV6-5 and TRBJ2-3; D is perhaps TRBD2 (5 bases). The V end was cut by 2 bases, the J end by 5 bases, with 11 bases between. From germline, CDR1 is MNHEY and CDR2 SVGAGI. The CDR3 is 14 amino acids. The CDR3 DNA reads as TGTGCCAGCAGTTACACCCTAGCTGGAGATACGCAGTATTTT. Encoded protein: CASSYTLAGDTQYF.

This clonotype was recorded at least ten times. The chain is built from TRBV7-9 and TRBJ2-2; 9 nucleotides align to TRBD2. This CDR3 contains 16 residues. J was trimmed by 0 bases and V by 3 bases; bases with no gene match: 2. Germline V lookup: CDR1 SEHNR, CDR2 FQNEAQ (reference sequence). CDR3 protein: CASSFLAGANTGELFF. CDR3 DNA: TGTGCCAGCAGCTTCTTAGCGGGGGCGAACACCGGGGAGCTGTTTTTT.

This clonotype was seen many times. The V and J genes are TRBV6-2 or TRBV6-3 and TRBJ1-2; D ambiguous. The CDR3 covers 16 residues. V was cut by 6 bases and J by 3 bases, with 20 bases left in between. Germline assignment: CDR1 MNHEY and CDR2 SVGEGT. CDR3 in amino acids: CASRNSRLLEDYGYTF. The DNA of the CDR3 is TGTGCCAGCAGAAATTCTCGACTCCTGGAGGACTATGGCTACACCTTC.

The chain employs TRBV7-2 and TRBJ2-1; D is possibly TRBD2 (6 bases). Between the trimmed V and J ends, which lost 1 base and 0 bases, there was a span of 13 bases. The germline gives CDR1 SGHTA, CDR2 FQGNSA. The CDR3 contains 17 residues. CDR3 nucleotide sequence: TGTGCCAGCAGCTTAGGGCCGGCGGGGCACTCCTACAATGAGCAGTTCTTC. Translated: CASSLGPAGHSYNEQFF.